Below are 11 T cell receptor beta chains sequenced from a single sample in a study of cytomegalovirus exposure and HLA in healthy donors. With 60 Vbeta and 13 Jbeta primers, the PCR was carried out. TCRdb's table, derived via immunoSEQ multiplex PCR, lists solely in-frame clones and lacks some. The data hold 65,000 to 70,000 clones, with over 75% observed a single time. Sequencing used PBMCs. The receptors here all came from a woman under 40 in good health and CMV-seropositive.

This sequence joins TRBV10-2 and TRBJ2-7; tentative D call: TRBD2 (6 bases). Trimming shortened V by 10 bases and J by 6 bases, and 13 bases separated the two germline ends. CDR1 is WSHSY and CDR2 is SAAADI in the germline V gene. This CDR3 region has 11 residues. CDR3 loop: CATLAGSEQYF. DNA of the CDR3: TGCGCCACCCTCGCGGGGAGCGAGCAGTACTTC.

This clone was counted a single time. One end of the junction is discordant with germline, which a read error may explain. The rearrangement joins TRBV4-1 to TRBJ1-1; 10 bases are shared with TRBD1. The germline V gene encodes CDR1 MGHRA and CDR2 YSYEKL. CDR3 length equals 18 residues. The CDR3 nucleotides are TGCGCCAGCAGCCACGGACAGGGGGACCGTATAGGGAACGCTGAAGCTTTCTTT. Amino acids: CASSHGQGDRIGNAEAFF.

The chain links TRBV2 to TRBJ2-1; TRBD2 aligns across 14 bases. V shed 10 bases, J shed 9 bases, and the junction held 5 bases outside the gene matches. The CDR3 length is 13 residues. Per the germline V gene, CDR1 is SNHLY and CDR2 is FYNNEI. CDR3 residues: CAIKGTSGGEQFF. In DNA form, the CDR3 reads TGTGCCATCAAAGGGACTAGCGGGGGTGAGCAGTTCTTC.

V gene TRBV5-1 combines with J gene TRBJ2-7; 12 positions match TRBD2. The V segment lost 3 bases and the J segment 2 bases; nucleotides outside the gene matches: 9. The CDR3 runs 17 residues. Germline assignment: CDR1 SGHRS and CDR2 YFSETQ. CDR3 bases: TGCGCCAGCAGCTCCTCTAGCGGGAGGGCCAGACCCTACGAGCAGTACTTC. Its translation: CASSSSSGRARPYEQYF.

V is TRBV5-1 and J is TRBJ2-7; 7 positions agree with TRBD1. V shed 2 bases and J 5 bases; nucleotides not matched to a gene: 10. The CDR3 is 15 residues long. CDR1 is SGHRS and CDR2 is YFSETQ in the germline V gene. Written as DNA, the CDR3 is TGCGCCAGCAGCTTACAGGAGACAGGGTACCACGAGCAGTACTTC. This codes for CASSLQETGYHEQYF.

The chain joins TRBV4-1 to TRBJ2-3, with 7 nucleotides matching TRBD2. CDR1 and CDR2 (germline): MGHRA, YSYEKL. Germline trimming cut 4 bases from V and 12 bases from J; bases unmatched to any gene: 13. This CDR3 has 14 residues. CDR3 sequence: CASSPPGGLADQYF. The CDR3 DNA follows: TGCGCCAGCAGCCCCCCGGGTGGGCTAGCGGATCAGTATTTT.

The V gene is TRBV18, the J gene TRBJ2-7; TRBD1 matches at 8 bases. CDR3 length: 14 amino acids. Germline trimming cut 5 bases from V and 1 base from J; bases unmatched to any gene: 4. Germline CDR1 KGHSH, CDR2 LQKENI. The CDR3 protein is CASSSGQGSYEQYF. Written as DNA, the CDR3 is TGTGCCAGCTCATCTGGACAGGGATCCTACGAGCAGTACTTC.

The CDR3: CASSQVRGLADYNEQFF. DNA for the CDR3: TGTGCCAGCAGCCAAGTGAGGGGACTAGCGGATTACAATGAGCAGTTCTTC. The chain is built from TRBV4-2 and TRBJ2-1; 11 positions match TRBD2. CDR3 length equals 17 residues. Germline values: CDR1 LGHNA, CDR2 YNFKEQ. V dropped 1 base and J dropped 4; count of bases not matched to a gene: 6.

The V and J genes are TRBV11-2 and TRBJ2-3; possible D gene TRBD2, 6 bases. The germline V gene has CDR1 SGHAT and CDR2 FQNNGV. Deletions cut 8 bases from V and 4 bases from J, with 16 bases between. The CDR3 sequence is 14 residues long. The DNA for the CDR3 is TGTGCCAGCGGAACTCGACTAGGGTCAGATACGCAGTATTTT. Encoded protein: CASGTRLGSDTQYF.

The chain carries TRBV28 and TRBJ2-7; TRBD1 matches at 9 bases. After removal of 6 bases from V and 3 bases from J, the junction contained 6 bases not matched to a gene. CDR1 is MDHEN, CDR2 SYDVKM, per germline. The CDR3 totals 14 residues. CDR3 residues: CASSLTGGIYEQYF. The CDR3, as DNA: TGTGCCAGCAGCCTGACAGGGGGTATCTACGAGCAGTACTTC.

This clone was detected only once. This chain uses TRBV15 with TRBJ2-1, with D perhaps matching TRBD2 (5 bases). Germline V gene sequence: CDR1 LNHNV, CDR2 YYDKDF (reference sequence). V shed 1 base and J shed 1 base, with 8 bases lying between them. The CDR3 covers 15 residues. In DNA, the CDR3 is TGTGCCACCAGCAGAGTTAGCGCATCCTACAATGAGCAGTTCTTC. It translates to CATSRVSASYNEQFF.